The sequence of this T cell receptor (beta chain) was determined in a study of T-cell memory formation after mild COVID-19. The table lists this clonotype with many counts. Its antigen remains unknown. Overall study findings and caveats: The authors left the SARS-CoV-2 specificity of second-wave clones peaking on day 37 unconfirmed.

TCRdb reprocessed the 5' RACE reads via MiXCR and lists one record per CDR3 protein. The profile shows roughly 89,000 distinct CDR3 sequences, 10% to 15% of them singletons. The source of this sequence is an adult woman who had mild COVID-19 (a few samples of this study predate the infection). Cell type and time point are not known. The material sequenced was PBMCs or a T cell subset sorted from them (not recorded which).

CDR3 sequence: CASSYSWGAGELFF. CDR3 bases: TGTGCCAGCAGTTACTCGTGGGGTGCCGGGGAGCTGTTTTTT. V gene TRBV6-6 combines with J gene TRBJ2-2; D uncertain. Germline-derived CDR1 and CDR2 are MNHNY and SVGAGI (reference sequence). Trimming removed 0 bases from V and 6 bases from J, with 8 bases in between. The CDR3 totals 14 residues.